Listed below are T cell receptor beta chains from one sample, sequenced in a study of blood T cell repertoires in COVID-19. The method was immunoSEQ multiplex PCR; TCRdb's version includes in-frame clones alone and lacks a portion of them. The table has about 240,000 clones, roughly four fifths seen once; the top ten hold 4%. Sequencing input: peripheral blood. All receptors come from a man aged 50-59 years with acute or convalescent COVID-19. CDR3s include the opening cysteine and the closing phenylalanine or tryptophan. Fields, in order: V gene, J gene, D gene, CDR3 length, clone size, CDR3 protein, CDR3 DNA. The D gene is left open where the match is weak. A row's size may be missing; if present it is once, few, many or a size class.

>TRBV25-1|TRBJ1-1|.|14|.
CASSKDSRNTEAFF
TGTGCCAGCAGCAAAGACAGTCGGAACACTGAAGCTTTCTTT
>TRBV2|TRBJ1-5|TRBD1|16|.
CASSQQGYGVNQPQHF
TGTGCCAGCAGCCAACAGGGGTATGGGGTCAATCAGCCCCAGCATTTT
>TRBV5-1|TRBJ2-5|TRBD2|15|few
CASSVGGDTGETQYF
TGCGCCAGCAGCGTCGGGGGGGACACCGGGGAGACCCAGTACTTC
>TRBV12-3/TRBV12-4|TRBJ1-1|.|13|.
CASSTGIIAEAFF
TGTGCCAGCAGCACCGGGATAATTGCTGAAGCTTTCTTT
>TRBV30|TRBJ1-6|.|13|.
CAWTEEYNSPLHF
TGTGCCTGGACCGAGGAGTATAATTCACCCCTCCACTTT
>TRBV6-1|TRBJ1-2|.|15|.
CASSERRTANYGYTF
TGTGCCAGCAGTGAAAGGAGGACAGCTAACTATGGCTACACCTTC
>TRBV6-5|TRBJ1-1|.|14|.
CASSPINGGTEAFF
TGTGCCAGCAGTCCTATTAACGGGGGAACTGAAGCTTTCTTT
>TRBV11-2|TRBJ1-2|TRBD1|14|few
CASSPPGTGYGYTF
TGTGCCAGCAGCCCGCCTGGGACAGGCTATGGCTACACCTTC
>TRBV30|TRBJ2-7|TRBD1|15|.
CAWSIGQGRRNEQYF
TGTGCCTGGAGTATAGGACAGGGGCGTCGAAACGAGCAGTACTTC
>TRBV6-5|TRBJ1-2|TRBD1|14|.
CASSPGQGGYGYTF
TGTGCCAGCAGTCCCGGACAGGGAGGCTATGGCTACACCTTC
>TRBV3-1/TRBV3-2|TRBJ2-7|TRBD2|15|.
CASSQGTSGSYEQYF
TGTGCCAGCAGCCAAGGGACTAGCGGGTCGTACGAGCAGTACTTC
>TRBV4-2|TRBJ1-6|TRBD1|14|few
CASSRDSYNSPLHF
TGTGCCAGCAGCCGGGACAGTTATAATTCACCCCTCCACTTT
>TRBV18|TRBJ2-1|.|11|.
CASPLGGEQFF
TGTGCCAGCCCCCTGGGAGGTGAGCAGTTCTTC
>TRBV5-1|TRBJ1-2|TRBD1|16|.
CASSFRDRELNYGYTF
TGCGCCAGCAGCTTCCGAGACAGGGAATTAAACTATGGCTACACCTTC
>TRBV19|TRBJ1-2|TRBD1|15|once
CASSGLGTGDRGYTF
TGTGCCAGTAGTGGTCTAGGGACAGGGGATCGTGGCTACACCTTC
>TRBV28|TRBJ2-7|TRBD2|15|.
CASSLSVAGGYEQYF
TGTGCCAGCAGTTTATCTGTCGCGGGAGGTTACGAGCAGTACTTC
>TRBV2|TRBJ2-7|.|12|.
CASSEGPYEQYF
TGTGCCAGCAGTGAAGGTCCATACGAGCAGTACTTC
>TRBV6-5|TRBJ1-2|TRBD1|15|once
CASSYSGQGPYGYTF
TGTGCCAGCAGTTACTCAGGACAGGGGCCCTATGGCTACACCTTC
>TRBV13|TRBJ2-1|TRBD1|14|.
CASSHRQGYNEQFF
TGTGCCAGCAGCCACCGACAGGGCTACAATGAGCAGTTCTTC
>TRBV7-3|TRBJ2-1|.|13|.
CASSSLLWSEQFF
TGTGCCAGCAGCTCCCTCCTCTGGAGTGAGCAGTTCTTC
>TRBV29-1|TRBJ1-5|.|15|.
CSVRTGSSHNQPQHF
TGCAGCGTTAGAACCGGGTCCTCACACAATCAGCCCCAGCATTTT
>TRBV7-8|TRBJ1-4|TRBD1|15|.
CASSSRDRANEKLFF
TGTGCCAGCAGCTCCAGGGACAGGGCGAATGAAAAACTGTTTTTT
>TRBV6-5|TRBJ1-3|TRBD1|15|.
CASSPTGVAGNTIYF
TGTGCCAGCAGTCCTACAGGGGTCGCCGGAAACACCATATATTTT
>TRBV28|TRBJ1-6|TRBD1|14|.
CASSPGTGYSPLHF
TGTGCCAGCAGTCCTGGGACAGGGTATTCACCCCTCCACTTT
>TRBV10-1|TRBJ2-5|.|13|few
CASSEDSQETQYF
TGCGCCAGCAGTGAAGACTCCCAAGAGACCCAGTACTTC
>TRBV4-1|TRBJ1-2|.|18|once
CASSQSKMGGRKNYGYTF
TGCGCCAGCAGCCAATCAAAGATGGGGGGACGGAAGAACTATGGCTACACCTTC
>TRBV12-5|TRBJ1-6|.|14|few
CASGADIGDSPLHF
TGTGCTAGTGGTGCGGACATAGGAGATTCACCCCTCCACTTT
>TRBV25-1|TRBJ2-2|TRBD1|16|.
CASSEYGTGGLWELFF
TGTGCCAGCAGTGAATACGGGACAGGGGGCTTGTGGGAGCTGTTTTTT
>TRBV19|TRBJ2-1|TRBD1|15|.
CASSIFQGAGNEQFF
TGTGCCAGTAGTATATTCCAGGGGGCGGGTAATGAGCAGTTCTTC
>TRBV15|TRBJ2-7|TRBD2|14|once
CATSAGDIPYEQYF
TGTGCCACCAGCGCGGGGGATATACCCTACGAGCAGTACTTC
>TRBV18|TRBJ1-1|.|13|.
CASSPLGSMEAFF
TGTGCCAGCTCACCGCTGGGCTCCATGGAAGCTTTCTTT
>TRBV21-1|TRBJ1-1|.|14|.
CAGQEGRMNTEAFF
TGTGCCGGGCAGGAGGGGCGGATGAACACTGAAGCTTTCTTT
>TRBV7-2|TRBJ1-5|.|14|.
CASSPPAGGQPQHF
TGTGCCAGCAGCCCCCCGGCGGGGGGTCAGCCCCAGCATTTT
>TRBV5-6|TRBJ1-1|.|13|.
CASSPTGSAEAFF
TGTGCCAGCAGCCCTACGGGGAGCGCTGAAGCTTTCTTT
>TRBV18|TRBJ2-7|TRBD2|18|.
CASSPLGLAGGFGGKQYF
TGTGCCAGCTCACCCCTCGGACTAGCGGGAGGGTTTGGTGGCAAGCAGTACTTC
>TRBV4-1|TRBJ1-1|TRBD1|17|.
CASSPWTGGLVNTEAFF
TGCGCCAGCAGCCCCTGGACAGGGGGCCTCGTGAACACTGAAGCTTTCTTT
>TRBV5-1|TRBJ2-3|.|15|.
CASSLTYASTDTQYF
TGCGCCAGCAGCCTGACTTACGCGAGCACAGATACGCAGTATTTT
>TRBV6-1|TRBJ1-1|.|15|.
CASSEARAGAREAFF
TGTGCCAGCAGTGAAGCGAGGGCCGGAGCGCGTGAAGCTTTCTTT
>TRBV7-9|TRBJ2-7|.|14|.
CASSPRGGAYEQYF
TGTGCCAGCAGCCCCCGGGGAGGAGCCTACGAGCAGTACTTC
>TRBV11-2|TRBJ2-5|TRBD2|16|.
CASSSLRGLVRETQYF
TGTGCCAGCAGCTCCCTTAGAGGACTAGTAAGAGAGACCCAGTACTTC
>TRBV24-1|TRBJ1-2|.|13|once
CATSDFRGEGYTF
TGTGCCACCAGTGATTTTCGGGGGGAAGGCTACACCTTC
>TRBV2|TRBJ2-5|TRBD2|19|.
CASTVIRLAGAITQETQYF
TGTGCCAGCACTGTTATCAGGCTAGCGGGAGCGATCACCCAAGAGACCCAGTACTTC
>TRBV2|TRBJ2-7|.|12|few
CASRRATYEQYF
TGTGCCAGCAGACGCGCAACCTACGAGCAGTACTTC
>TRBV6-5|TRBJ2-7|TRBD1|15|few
CASSFSLDRSYEQYF
TGTGCCAGCAGTTTTTCCTTGGACAGGTCCTACGAGCAGTACTTC
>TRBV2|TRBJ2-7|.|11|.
CASSPREIMYF
TGTGCCAGCAGCCCACGGGAGATAATGTACTTC
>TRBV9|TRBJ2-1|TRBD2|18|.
CASSVGSPLAGAHNEQFF
TGTGCCAGCAGCGTAGGCTCTCCCCTAGCGGGAGCCCACAATGAGCAGTTCTTC
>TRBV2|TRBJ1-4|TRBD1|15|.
CASSEQTGVGEKLFF
TGTGCCAGCAGTGAGCAAACAGGGGTGGGTGAAAAACTGTTTTTT
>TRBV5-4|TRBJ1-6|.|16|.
CASSLERGNNNSPLHF
TGTGCCAGCAGCTTGGAAAGGGGAAACAATAATTCACCCCTCCACTTT
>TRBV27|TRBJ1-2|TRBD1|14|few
CASSSEGALYGYTF
TGTGCCAGCAGTTCGGAGGGGGCCCTCTATGGCTACACCTTC
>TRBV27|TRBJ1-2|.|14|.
CASSSGQRVYGYTF
TGTGCCAGCAGTTCAGGGCAGCGGGTCTATGGCTACACCTTC
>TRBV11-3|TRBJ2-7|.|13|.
CASSDLWAWEQYF
TGTGCCAGCAGCGACCTGTGGGCCTGGGAGCAGTACTTC
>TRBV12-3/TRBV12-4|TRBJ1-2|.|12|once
CASILTGFGYTF
TGTGCCAGCATCCTAACAGGGTTTGGCTACACCTTC
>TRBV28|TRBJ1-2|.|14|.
CASSPVTVLYGYTF
TGTGCCAGCAGTCCCGTGACAGTTCTCTATGGCTACACCTTC
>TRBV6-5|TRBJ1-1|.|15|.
CASSYDYQAETEAFF
TGTGCCAGCAGTTATGATTATCAGGCCGAGACTGAAGCTTTCTTT
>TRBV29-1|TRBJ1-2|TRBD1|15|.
CSVEGAGQASYGYTF
TGCAGCGTTGAGGGTGCGGGACAGGCGAGCTATGGCTACACCTTC
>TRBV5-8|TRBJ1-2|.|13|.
CASSEGANYGYTF
TGTGCCAGCAGCGAGGGAGCCAACTATGGCTACACCTTC
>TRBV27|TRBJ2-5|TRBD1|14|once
CASSARGRGETQYF
TGTGCCAGCAGCGCCAGGGGGCGCGGAGAGACCCAGTACTTC